These T cell receptor beta chains were read from a single sample in a study of shared clonotypes between healthy human individuals. TCRdb's table, derived via immunoSEQ multiplex PCR, lists solely in-frame clones and lacks some. The sample contains about 2.3 million clones, about nine tenths of which appear only once. The sample was naive CD4+ T cells from PBMCs. These receptors were taken from a man younger than 35 in good health. Some clones in this sample may be carry-over from other donors' samples. Both conserved end residues are part of each CDR3.

v_call cdr3_aa
TRBV28 CASSSRTGEGKNIQYF
TRBV6-5 CASSARVGNQPQHF
TRBV2 CASSEALQRQFWGYTF
TRBV10-3 CASGPAENAYEQYF
TRBV10-3 CAISESGGPEAFF
TRBV9 CASSALAGGREQYF
TRBV7-2 CASSLVSLAGYSPYEQYF
TRBV6-6 CASSLTGINEKLFF
TRBV7-2 CASSPRGGTQPQHF
TRBV5-1 CASSLVGQVGQETQYF
TRBV18 CASSSGTPSPGELFF
TRBV5-1 CASSPDGTASEQYF
TRBV7-3 CASSSAGDYNEQFF
TRBV10-1 CASRAGGNTEAFF
TRBV18 CASSPQASSTDTQYF
TRBV7-2 CASSLGSGSYNEQFF
TRBV5-3 CARSSGGAGTDTQYF
TRBV18 CASSPDREQFF
TRBV4-2 CASSLGGSSYNEQFF
TRBV27 CAKVAELSKNIQYF
TRBV18 CASSLSSGGRQPQHF
TRBV18 CASSPVAGFDEKLFF
TRBV7-9 CASSFVEGSEQYF
TRBV28 CASSFGTITGELFF
TRBV11-2 CASSTVAGRGHEQFF
TRBV7-9 CASSLPGRGSYNEQFF
TRBV5-1 CASSSSPVETDTQYF
TRBV30 CAWSLGRGQDEQYF
TRBV7-9 CASSLKGGTEAFF
TRBV2 CASQRQGLNQPQHF
TRBV28 CASSGAGTYPYEQYF
TRBV30 CAWSTLGGRPPYEQYF
TRBV7-2 CASSLAVGGNTIYF
TRBV6-6 CASSRSTASGNTIYF
TRBV4-2 CASSQDAGGGGEQFF
TRBV7-8 CASSPRWGTDTQYF
TRBV6-1 CASSDNRGVTEAFF
TRBV4-2 CASSQGLAGDLYEQYF
TRBV7-9 CASSLGRGSGSPGYTF
TRBV5-6 CASSLPHRTGELFF
TRBV7-2 CASSFSSVTDTQYF
TRBV9 CASSGGTGGTEAFF
TRBV10-3 CAISEFSGQAYGYTF
TRBV4-3 CASSHAPGGGEQYF
TRBV7-2 CASSLFAGRPGEQYF
TRBV14 CASSLAAVSGNTIYF
TRBV18 CASSPPGLESYEQYF
TRBV7-3 CASSPGTGPYEQYF